The 5 T cell receptor beta chains below were found in one sample sequenced in a study of cytomegalovirus exposure and HLA in healthy donors. The PCR employed 60 Vbeta primers together with 13 Jbeta primers. Generated by immunoSEQ multiplex PCR, the TCRdb table keeps only in-frame clones and is missing some. There are 200,000 to 250,000 clones in the sample, with around 0.95% held by the top ten. The sequenced sample consisted of PBMCs. The receptors stem from a young woman in good health and CMV-seropositive.

The V and J genes are TRBV12-5 and TRBJ2-1; D is unclear. Germline-derived CDR1 and CDR2 are LGHNT and FRNRAP. The CDR3 sequence is 11 residues long. Trimming pared 1 base from V and 8 bases from J, leaving 3 bases between. The CDR3 loop is CASGLGDEQFF. The CDR3 DNA reads TGTGCTAGTGGTTTGGGCGATGAGCAGTTCTTC.

The V gene is TRBV2, the J gene TRBJ1-1; 7 bases fit TRBD1. Germline-derived CDR1 and CDR2 are SNHLY and FYNNEI. CDR3 length equals 15 residues. Unmatched junction bases numbered 9, after V lost 7 bases and J lost 1 base. The CDR3 loop reads CASTHRGLENTEAFF. The CDR3 DNA reads TGTGCCAGCACTCACAGGGGCTTGGAGAACACTGAAGCTTTCTTT.

This chain connects TRBV6-1 to TRBJ1-2; D possibly corresponds to TRBD1 (5 bases). The CDR3 extends over 12 amino acids. V lost 5 bases and J lost 4, with 8 bases in between. Germline CDR1 MNHNS, CDR2 SASEGT. The CDR3 region has the DNA TGTGCCAGCAGTCGGGGGTTCTATGGCTACACCTTC. Its translation is CASSRGFYGYTF.

V gene TRBV11-2 combines with J gene TRBJ1-2; a weak D match, TRBD1 (6 bases). The CDR3 covers 12 residues. Per germline, CDR1 SGHAT and CDR2 FQNNGV. V shed 4 bases and J shed 8 bases, with 11 bases lying between them. This chain's CDR3 is CASSSTGPGYTF. CDR3 nucleotides: TGTGCCAGCAGCTCAACAGGGCCCGGCTACACCTTC. Supplemented by reference TRBV11-2 and TRBJ1-2, the full variable domain reads EAGVAQSPRYKIIEKRQSVAFWCNPISGHATLYWYQQILGQGPKLLIQFQNNGVVDDSQLPKDRFSAERLKGVDSTLKIQPAKLEDSAVYLCASSSTGPGYTFGSGTRLTVV.

The chain has TRBV4-3 and TRBJ2-1; weak D call: TRBD2 (6 bases). The CDR3 is 15 residues long. Trimming shortened V by 0 bases and J by 4 bases, and 10 bases separated the two germline ends. CDR1 and CDR2 (germline): LGHNA, YSLEER. The CDR3 sequence is CASSQDIGTYNEQFF. The DNA for the CDR3 is TGCGCCAGCAGCCAAGATATCGGGACTTACAATGAGCAGTTCTTC.